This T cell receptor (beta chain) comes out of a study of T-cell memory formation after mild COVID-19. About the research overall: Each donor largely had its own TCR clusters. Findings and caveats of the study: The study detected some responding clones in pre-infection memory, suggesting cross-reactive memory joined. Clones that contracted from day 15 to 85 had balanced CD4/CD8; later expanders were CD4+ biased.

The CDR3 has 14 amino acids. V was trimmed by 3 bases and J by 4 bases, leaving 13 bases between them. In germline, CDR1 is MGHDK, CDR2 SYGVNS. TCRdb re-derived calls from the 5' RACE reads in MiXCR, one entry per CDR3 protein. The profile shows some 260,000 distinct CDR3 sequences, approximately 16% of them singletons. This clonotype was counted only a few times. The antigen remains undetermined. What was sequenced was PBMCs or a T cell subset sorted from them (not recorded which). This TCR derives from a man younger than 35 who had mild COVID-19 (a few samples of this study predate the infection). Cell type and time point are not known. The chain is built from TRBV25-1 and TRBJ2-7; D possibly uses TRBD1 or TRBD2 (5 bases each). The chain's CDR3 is CASSEAGREYEQYV. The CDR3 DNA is TGTGCCAGCAGTGAGGCGGGCAGGGAGTACGAGCAGTACGTC.